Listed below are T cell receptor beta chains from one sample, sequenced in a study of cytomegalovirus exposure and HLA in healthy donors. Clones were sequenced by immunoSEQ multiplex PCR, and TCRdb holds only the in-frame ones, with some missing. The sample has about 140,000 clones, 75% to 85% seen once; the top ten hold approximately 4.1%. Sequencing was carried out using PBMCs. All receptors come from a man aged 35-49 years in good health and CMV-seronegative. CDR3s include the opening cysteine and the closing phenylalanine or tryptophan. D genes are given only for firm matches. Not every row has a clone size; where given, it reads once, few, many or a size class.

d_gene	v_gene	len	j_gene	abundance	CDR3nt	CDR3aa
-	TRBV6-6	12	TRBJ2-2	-	TGTGCCAGCAGTTCTCCAGCGGGGGAGCTGTTTTTT	CASSSPAGELFF
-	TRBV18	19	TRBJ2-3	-	TGTGCCAGCGCTCCCCCCCGGGAAGGAGGGTCCCTCAGCACAGATACGCAGTATTTT	CASAPPREGGSLSTDTQYF
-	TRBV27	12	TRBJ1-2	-	TGTGCCAGCAGTTTCGCAGGGGCTGGCTACACCTTC	CASSFAGAGYTF
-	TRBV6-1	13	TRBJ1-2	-	TGTGCCAGCATTGGGCAAGCTAACTATGGCTACACCTTC	CASIGQANYGYTF
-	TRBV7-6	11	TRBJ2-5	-	TGTGCCAGCAGTCAATCCGGGACCCAGTACTTC	CASSQSGTQYF
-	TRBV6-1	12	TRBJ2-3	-	TGTGCCAGCAGTGTCATGACAGATACGCAGTATTTT	CASSVMTDTQYF
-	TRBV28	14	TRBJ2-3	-	TGTGCCAGCACCTCTTGGGCTAGCACAGATACGCAGTATTTT	CASTSWASTDTQYF
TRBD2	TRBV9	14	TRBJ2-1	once	TGTGCCAGCGGTCGAGCGGGGGGAGACAATGAGCAGTTCTTC	CASGRAGGDNEQFF
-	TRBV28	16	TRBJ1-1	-	TGTGCCAGCAGTTTACAACGAACTACTACACTCACTGAAGCTTTCTTT	CASSLQRTTTLTEAFF
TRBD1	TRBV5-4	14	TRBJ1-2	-	TGTGCCAGCAGCAGGGACAGGGAGAGTAAGGGCTACACCTTC	CASSRDRESKGYTF
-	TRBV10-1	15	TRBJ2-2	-	TGCGCCAGCAGTCGGACAAGAGGTGGGAACGGGGAGCTGTTTTTT	CASSRTRGGNGELFF
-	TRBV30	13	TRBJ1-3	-	TGTGCCTGGAACGCCAGTCCTGGAAACACCATATATTTT	CAWNASPGNTIYF
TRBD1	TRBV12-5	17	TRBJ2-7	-	TGTGCTAGTGGTTTGGGAAGCGCGACAGGGTTGGACTACGAGCAGTACTTC	CASGLGSATGLDYEQYF
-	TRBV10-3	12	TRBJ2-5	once	TGTGCCATCATGGAGAACGGCGGGGCCCAGTACTTC	CAIMENGGAQYF
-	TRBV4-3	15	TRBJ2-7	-	TGCGCCAGCAGCCAAGTGTGGCAAAGTCTCTACGAGCAGTACTTC	CASSQVWQSLYEQYF
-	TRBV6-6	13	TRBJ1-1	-	TGTGCCAGCAACAAACAGGGTAACACTGAAGCTTTCTTT	CASNKQGNTEAFF
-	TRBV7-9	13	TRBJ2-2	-	TGTGCCAGCAGCCGACTGAACACCGGGGAGCTGTTTTTT	CASSRLNTGELFF
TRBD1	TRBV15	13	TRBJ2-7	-	TGTGCCACCGCACTGGACAGGGAGGACGAGCAGTACTTC	CATALDREDEQYF
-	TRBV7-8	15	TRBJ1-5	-	TGTGCCAGCAGTGAGCGAAACAGGTTTTATCAGCCCCAGCATTTT	CASSERNRFYQPQHF
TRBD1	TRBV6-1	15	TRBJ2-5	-	TGTGCCAGCAGTGGAGGGACAGGAGCCCAAGAGACCCAGTACTTC	CASSGGTGAQETQYF
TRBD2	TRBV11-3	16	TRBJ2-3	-	TGTGCCAGCAGCCCCCGTAGCGGGGATGACACAGATACGCAGTATTTT	CASSPRSGDDTDTQYF
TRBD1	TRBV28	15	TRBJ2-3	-	TGTGCCAGCAGGTCCGGGACAGGGGGTAGACATACGCAGTATTTT	CASRSGTGGRHTQYF